This T cell receptor beta chain came from a study of cytomegalovirus exposure and HLA in healthy donors. With 60 Vbeta and 13 Jbeta primers, the PCR was carried out. Sequencing was performed with immunoSEQ multiplex PCR; in TCRdb, only in-frame clones are kept and a portion is missing. This table has around 170,000 clones, roughly 85% appearing once. The source of this sequence is a woman aged 40 to 49 in good health and CMV-seronegative. What was sequenced was PBMCs.

CDR3 residues: CASSQYSGANTEAFF. The CDR3 coding sequence is TGTGCCAGCAGCCAATATTCAGGGGCGAACACTGAAGCTTTCTTT. The gene calls are TRBV4-2 and TRBJ1-1; D is perhaps TRBD1 (6 bases). Trimming pared 2 bases from V and 1 base from J, leaving 11 bases between. CDR1 LGHNA and CDR2 YNFKEQ come from the germline V gene. CDR3 length: 15 amino acids.